This TCR beta chain was identified during a study of shared clonotypes between healthy human individuals. Libraries were prepared by immunoSEQ multiplex PCR; TCRdb keeps only in-frame clonotypes and omits some of them. The data hold about 470,000 clones, with 79% observed a single time. Only one count was recorded for this clone. The length of the CDR3 is 16 residues. With 3 bases clipped from V and 1 base from J, the junction kept 3 bases outside the gene matches. CDR1 and CDR2 (germline): KGHSH, LQKENI. What was sequenced was PBMCs. The chain recombines TRBV18 with TRBJ2-7; 13 nucleotides align to TRBD2. The receptor comes from a woman between 40 and 55 years old in good health. Some clones in this sample may be carry-over from other donors' samples. Here the CDR3 DNA reads TGTGCCAGCTCACCCAAACTAGCGGGAGGGTCCTACGAGCAGTACTTC. It codes for CASSPKLAGGSYEQYF.